Listed below are T cell receptor delta chains from one sample, sequenced in a study of gamma-delta chains in newborns, infants, children. TCRdb re-processed the reads using CATT. This sample has around 4,500 delta-chain clones, with around 5% found just once. The sequenced sample consisted of blood. The receptors here all came from a child who was a newborn, infant or young child, either healthy, febrile or measles-vaccinated (not recorded which). Each CDR3 is given with its conserved first and last residue. The order of the fields is clone size, J gene, D gene, V gene, CDR3 protein, CDR3 DNA. The D gene is left open where the match is weak. Clone size is shown for a subset of rows, as once, few, many or a class of expanded clone.

>few|TRDJ1|.|TRDV2
CACDTIDKLIF
TGTGCCTGTGACACGATCGATAAACTCATCTTT
>medium-sized|TRDJ2|TRDD3|TRDV2
CACDTVGDLTAQLFF
TGTGCCTGTGACACGGTGGGGGATTTGACAGCACAACTCTTCTTT
>few|TRDJ1|.|TRDV1
CALGENIGTYTDKLIF
TGTGCTCTTGGGGAAAATATCGGTACCTACACCGATAAACTCATCTTT
>.|TRDJ2|TRDD3|TRDV1
CALGDSHWGILLLTAQLFF
TGTGCTCTTGGGGACTCCCACTGGGGGATACTCCTTTTGACAGCACAACTCTTCTTT
>.|TRDJ3|TRDD3|TRDV2
CACDTAGGCSWDTRQMFF
TGTGCCTGTGACACTGCTGGGGGCTGCTCCTGGGACACCCGACAGATGTTTTTC
>.|TRDJ3|.|TRDV2
CACDTAGPNSWDTRQMFF
TGTGCCTGTGACACCGCTGGGCCGAACTCCTGGGACACCCGACAGATGTTTTTC
>.|TRDJ1|.|TRDV2
CACDTVGYTDKLIF
TGTGCCTGTGACACCGTCGGATACACCGATAAACTCATCTTT
>few|TRDJ3|TRDD3|TRDV2
CACVSVLGDTRSSWDTRQMFF
TGTGCCTGTGTCTCCGTACTGGGGGATACGCGAAGCTCCTGGGACACCCGACAGATGTTTTTC
>.|TRDJ3|.|TRDV3
CAFGPGAPLTPWDTRQMFF
TGTGCCTTTGGGCCGGGGGCCCCTCTCACGCCCTGGGACACCCGACAGATGTTTTTC
>few|TRDJ3|TRDD3|TRDV2
CACDTGSAGGYWDTRQMFF
TGTGCCTGTGACACCGGTTCAGCTGGGGGATACTGGGACACCCGACAGATGTTTTTC
>.|TRDJ3|TRDD3|TRDV2
CACDTGGYGSSWDTRQMFF
TGTGCCTGTGATACCGGGGGATACGGGAGCTCCTGGGACACCCGACAGATGTTTTTC
>medium-sized|TRDJ3|TRDD3|TRDV2
CACDTWGIPPSWDTRQMFF
TGTGCCTGTGACACCTGGGGGATACCCCCCTCCTGGGACACCCGACAGATGTTTTTC
>.|TRDJ3|TRDD3|TRDV2
CACDLTGGYSWDTRQMFF
TGTGCCTGTGACCTTACTGGGGGATACTCCTGGGACACCCGACAGATGTTTTTC
>few|TRDJ3|TRDD3|TRDV2
CACDTLGDVGSSWDARQMFF
TGTGCCTGTGACACCCTGGGGGATGTCGGCAGCTCCTGGGACGCCCGACAGATGTTTTTC
>few|TRDJ1|TRDD3|TRDV2
CACDPLGDADKLIF
TGTGCCTGTGACCCCCTGGGGGACGCCGATAAACTCATCTTT
>few|TRDJ2|TRDD3|TRDV1
CALGEPAFLITGGYGGAQLFF
TGTGCTCTTGGGGAACCGGCCTTCCTTATTACTGGGGGATACGGAGGAGCACAACTCTTCTTT
>few|TRDJ3|TRDD3|TRDV2
CACDLTTGGVSSWDTRQMFF
TGTGCCTGTGACCTCACTACTGGGGGAGTAAGCTCCTGGGACACCCGACAGATGTTTTTC
>.|TRDJ1|.|TRDV2
CACDTVGATYTDKLIF
TGTGCCTGTGACACCGTTGGGGCCACGTACACCGATAAACTCATCTTT
>few|TRDJ3|.|TRDV2
CACDSLKSSWDTRQMFF
TGTGCCTGTGACAGCTTGAAGAGCTCCTGGGACACCCGACAGATGTTTTTC
>medium-sized|TRDJ3|TRDD3|TRDV2
CACDTGGYLSSWDTRQMFF
TGTGCCTGTGACACCGGGGGATACCTGAGCTCCTGGGACACCCGACAGATGTTTTTC
>.|TRDJ3|TRDD3|TRDV2
CACDAVLGDTLISWDTRQMFF
TGTGCCTGTGACGCCGTACTGGGGGATACGTTAATCTCCTGGGACACCCGACAGATGTTTTTC
>.|TRDJ3|TRDD3|TRDV2
CACDFTGGSWDTRQMFF
TGTGCCTGTGACTTTACTGGGGGATCCTGGGACACCCGACAGATGTTTTTC
>medium-sized|TRDJ1|.|TRDV1
CALGELYTDKLIF
TGTGCTCTTGGGGAACTGTACACCGATAAACTCATCTTT
>.|TRDJ1|TRDD3|TRDV2
CACDPLYWGTATDKLIF
TGTGCCTGTGACCCCCTATACTGGGGGACCGCCACCGATAAACTCATCTTT
>few|TRDJ2|TRDD3|TRDV2
CACDAWGIAQLFF
TGTGCCTGTGACGCCTGGGGGATAGCACAACTCTTCTTT
>few|TRDJ1|TRDD3|TRAV29/DV5
CAASVPRRTGGALKYTDKLIF
TGTGCAGCAAGCGTTCCGAGGCGGACTGGGGGAGCCCTAAAGTACACCGATAAACTCATCTTT
>.|TRDJ3|TRDD3|TRDV2
CACDNVLGDTSSWDTRQMFF
TGTGCCTGTGACAACGTACTGGGGGATACAAGCTCCTGGGACACCCGACAGATGTTTTTC
>medium-sized|TRDJ3|TRDD3|TRDV2
CACDSVLGDTSSWDTRQMFF
TGTGCCTGTGACAGCGTACTGGGGGATACGAGCTCCTGGGACACCCGACAGATGTTTTTC
>medium-sized|TRDJ3|TRDD3|TRDV2
CACDTVLGDPSSWDTRQMFF
TGTGCCTGTGACACCGTACTGGGGGATCCCAGCTCCTGGGACACCCGACAGATGTTTTTC
>medium-sized|TRDJ2|TRDD3|TRDV2
CACDKVLGDTRKTAQLFF
TGTGCCTGTGACAAAGTACTGGGGGATACGCGGAAGACAGCACAACTCTTCTTT
>few|TRDJ1|.|TRDV3
CAFGPKTVGDSDLYTDKLIF
TGTGCCTTTGGGCCGAAGACTGTAGGGGACTCCGACCTGTACACCGATAAACTCATCTTT
>medium-sized|TRDJ3|.|TRDV2
CACDTGDSLSWDTRQMFF
TGTGCCTGTGACACCGGGGATTCCCTCTCCTGGGACACCCGACAGATGTTTTTC